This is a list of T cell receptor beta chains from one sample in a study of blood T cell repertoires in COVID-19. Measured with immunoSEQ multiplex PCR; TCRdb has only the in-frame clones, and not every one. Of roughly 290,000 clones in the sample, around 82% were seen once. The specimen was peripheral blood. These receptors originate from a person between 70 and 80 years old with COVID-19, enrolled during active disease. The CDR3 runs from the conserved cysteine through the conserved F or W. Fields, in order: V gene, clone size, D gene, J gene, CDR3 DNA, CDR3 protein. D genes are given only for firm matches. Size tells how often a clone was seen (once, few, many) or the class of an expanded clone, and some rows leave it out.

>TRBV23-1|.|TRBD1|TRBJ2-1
TGCGCCAGCAGTCTCCGGACAGGGCGCCAATACAATGAGCAGTTCTTC
CASSLRTGRQYNEQFF
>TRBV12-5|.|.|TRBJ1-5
TGTGCTAGTGCCCCAGACACTGACAATCAGCCCCAGCATTTT
CASAPDTDNQPQHF
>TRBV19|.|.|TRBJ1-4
TGTGCCAGTGGCAAGTCTCGTAATGAAAAACTGTTTTTT
CASGKSRNEKLFF
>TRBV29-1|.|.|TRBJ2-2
TGCAGCGGCGGTGGGGCCACCGGGGAGCTGTTTTTT
CSGGGATGELFF
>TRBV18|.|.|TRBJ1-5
TGTGCCAGCTCACTCGCGGGGTCGAGCAATCAGCCCCAGCATTTT
CASSLAGSSNQPQHF
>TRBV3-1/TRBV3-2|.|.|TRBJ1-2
TGTGCCAGCAGCCAAGAGCAGCAGGGGATCTATGGCTACACCTTC
CASSQEQQGIYGYTF
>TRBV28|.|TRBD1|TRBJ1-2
TGTGCCAGCAGCCCAGGGGGCGAGTTGAATGGCTACACCTTC
CASSPGGELNGYTF
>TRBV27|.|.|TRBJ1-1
TGTGCCAGCAGTCCCCTCTCCGGAGTCACTGAAGCTTTCTTT
CASSPLSGVTEAFF
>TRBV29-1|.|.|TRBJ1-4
TGCAGCGTTGTAGGACGGGATAATGAAAAACTGTTTTTT
CSVVGRDNEKLFF
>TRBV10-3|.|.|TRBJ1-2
TGTGCCATCAGTGACTCCCCCAGGGACTATGGCTACACCTTC
CAISDSPRDYGYTF
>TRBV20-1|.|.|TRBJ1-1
TGCAGTGCTAGAACCTCAGGGGAAGCTTTCTTT
CSARTSGEAFF
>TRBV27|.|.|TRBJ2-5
TGTGCCAGCAGCTCGCCCCGGGGGACCCAGTACTTC
CASSSPRGTQYF
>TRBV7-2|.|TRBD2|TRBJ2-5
TGTGCCAGCAGCTCCCAGACCGGGACTAAGGGGGAGACCCAGTACTTC
CASSSQTGTKGETQYF
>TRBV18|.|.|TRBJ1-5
TGTGCCAGCTCCTCTGAGCTCTCTCAGCCCCAGCATTTT
CASSSELSQPQHF
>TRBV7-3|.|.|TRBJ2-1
TGTGCCAGCAGCTTAATGGCTTCGGGAAATGAGCAGTTCTTC
CASSLMASGNEQFF
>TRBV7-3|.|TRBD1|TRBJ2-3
TGTGCCAGCAGCGCAGGGCGACAGGGTGTAAGGTCAGATACGCAGTATTTT
CASSAGRQGVRSDTQYF
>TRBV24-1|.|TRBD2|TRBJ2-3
TGTGCCACGTCCAAAGGGGCCGGGAAGGCGGGAGGGCCGAGAGATACGCAGTATTTT
CATSKGAGKAGGPRDTQYF
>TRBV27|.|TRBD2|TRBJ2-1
TGTGCCACCTCGGGGCTAGCGGGCGCCTACAATGAGCAGTTCTTC
CATSGLAGAYNEQFF
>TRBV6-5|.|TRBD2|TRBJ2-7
TGTGCCAGCAGTTACTCGGAGCACGCGGGGGACTACGAGCAGTACTTC
CASSYSEHAGDYEQYF
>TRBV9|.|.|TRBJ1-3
TGTGCCAGCAGCGTAGAGGGGAACACCATATATTTT
CASSVEGNTIYF
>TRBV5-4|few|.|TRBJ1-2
TGTGCCGCCGGGGTCGACCTGGTTGGCTACACCTTC
CAAGVDLVGYTF
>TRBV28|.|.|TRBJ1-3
TGTGCCAGCAGTATGGGGGGACCCGGAAACACCATATATTTT
CASSMGGPGNTIYF
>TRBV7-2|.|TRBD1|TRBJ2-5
TGTGCCAGCAGCCTCGGTGGACAGGGACCTCAAGAGACCCAGTACTTC
CASSLGGQGPQETQYF
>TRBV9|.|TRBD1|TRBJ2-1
TGTGCCAGCAGCGCCACCCACAGGGGGCGCGACAATGAGCAGTTCTTC
CASSATHRGRDNEQFF
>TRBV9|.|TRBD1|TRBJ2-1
TGTGCCAGCAGCGCTTCAGGGGGCGCTTACAATGAGCAGTTCTTC
CASSASGGAYNEQFF
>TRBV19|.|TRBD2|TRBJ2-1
TGTGCCAGTAGTATGGGACTAGCGGGAGTATCCTACAATGAGCAGTTCTTC
CASSMGLAGVSYNEQFF
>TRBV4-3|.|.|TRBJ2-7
TGCGCCAGCAGCCTCCAAGCCGGGGGAGCCTACGAGCAGTACTTC
CASSLQAGGAYEQYF
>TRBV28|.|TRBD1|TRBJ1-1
TGTGCCAGCAGTGGGTACGACAGGGGCCCTGAAGCTTTCTTT
CASSGYDRGPEAFF
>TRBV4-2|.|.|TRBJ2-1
TGTGCCAGCAGCCTGTCCGCGGGTGGCTACAATGAGCAGTTCTTC
CASSLSAGGYNEQFF
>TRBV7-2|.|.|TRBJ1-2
TGTGCGACGACAGAAACTAACTATGGCTACACCTTC
CATTETNYGYTF
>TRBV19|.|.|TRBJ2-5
TGTGCCAGTAGTATCGCGGCAGGGCAAGAGACCCAGTACTTC
CASSIAAGQETQYF
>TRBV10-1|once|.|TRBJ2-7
TGCGCCATCGGGATCCCGATAATCTACGAGCAGTACTTC
CAIGIPIIYEQYF
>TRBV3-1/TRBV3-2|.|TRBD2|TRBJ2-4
TGTGCCAGCAGCCAAGAGGGCGGCGGGGGGCCCTACTTC
CASSQEGGGGPYF
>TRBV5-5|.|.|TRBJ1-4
TGTGCCAGCAGCGGCGGGACCCCGGCCACTAATGAAAAACTGTTTTTT
CASSGGTPATNEKLFF
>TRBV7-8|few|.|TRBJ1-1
TGTGCCAGCAGCTTACGGGGGGTAAGTGGGACTGAAGCTTTCTTT
CASSLRGVSGTEAFF
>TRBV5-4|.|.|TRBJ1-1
TGTGCCAGCAGCAAACAGGTGGCTAGCACTGAAGCTTTCTTT
CASSKQVASTEAFF
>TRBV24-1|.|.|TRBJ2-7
TGTGCCACCAGTGATTCTACCCGGAGGGAGCAGTACTTC
CATSDSTRREQYF
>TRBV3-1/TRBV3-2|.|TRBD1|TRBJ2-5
TGTGCCAGCAGCGACCCGACAGGGGGCGAAGAGACCCAGTACTTC
CASSDPTGGEETQYF
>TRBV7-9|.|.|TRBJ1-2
TGTGCCAGCAGCTTAGATCGGGATGGCTACACCTTC
CASSLDRDGYTF
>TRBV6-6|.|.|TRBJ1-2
TGTGCCAGCAGCGCCCAGGGCGTGAACTATGGCTACACCTTC
CASSAQGVNYGYTF
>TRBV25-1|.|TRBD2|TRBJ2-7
TGTGCCAGCAGTGAATTAGGCGGGAGCTACGAGCAGTACTTC
CASSELGGSYEQYF
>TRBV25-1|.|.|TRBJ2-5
TGTGCCAGCAGTGAATCTCAGGGCCTCCAAGAGACCCAGTACTTC
CASSESQGLQETQYF